The rows below give T cell receptor beta chains drawn from one sample of a study of blood T cells in healthy people across ages. Each CDR3 protein gets one entry after TCRdb re-called the 5' RACE reads with MiXCR. The table shows 1.5 million to 2 million distinct CDR3 sequences, with just under 50% occurring only once. The specimen was blood. These receptors were obtained from a woman between 40 and 50 years old in good health. Each CDR3 is given with its conserved first and last residue. Fields, in order: V gene, clone size, J gene, D gene, CDR3 protein, CDR3 DNA. A D gene is named only where the DNA matches it firmly. Some rows mark clone size as missing; the rest say once, few, many or name a class of expanded clone.

TRBV15	.	TRBJ1-5	.	CATSGARGYQPQHF	TGTGCCACCAGCGGAGCCAGGGGATATCAGCCCCAGCATTTT
TRBV20-1	.	TRBJ1-5	.	CSARDGGTSHF	TGCAGTGCTAGAGATGGGGGGACCTCGCATTTT
TRBV6-5	.	TRBJ2-3	TRBD2	CASSLGGAYTDTQYF	TGTGCCAGCAGCCTCGGGGGGGCTTACACAGATACGCAGTATTTT
TRBV3-1	few	TRBJ2-3	.	CASSQTGLPGDTQYF	TGTGCCAGCAGCCAAACCGGACTCCCTGGAGATACGCAGTATTTT
TRBV3-1	.	TRBJ2-5	TRBD1	CASSQDWAGGVETQYF	TGTGCCAGCAGCCAAGATTGGGCAGGGGGCGTTGAGACCCAGTACTTC
TRBV4-2	once	TRBJ2-5	.	CASSQDPPEGLLGTQYF	TGTGCCAGCAGCCAAGACCCCCCCGAGGGGCTTTTGGGGACCCAGTACTTC
TRBV7-9	.	TRBJ2-6	.	CASSLVLGSSGANVLTF	TGTGCCAGCAGCTTAGTTCTGGGCTCCTCTGGGGCCAACGTCCTGACTTTC
TRBV2	few	TRBJ2-1	TRBD2	CATERGEQFF	TGTGCCACCGAGCGGGGGGAGCAGTTCTTC
TRBV3-1	.	TRBJ1-2	.	CASSQRGNDFGYTF	TGTGCCAGCAGCCAAAGGGGAAACGACTTTGGCTACACCTTC
TRBV25-1	.	TRBJ2-3	TRBD2	CASIYLAGGPTDTQYF	TGTGCCAGCATCTATCTGGCGGGGGGGCCCACAGATACGCAGTATTTT
TRBV10-3	.	TRBJ1-2	.	CAISESNRATNYGYTF	TGTGCCATCAGTGAGTCGAACAGAGCAACTAACTATGGCTACACCTTC
TRBV27	.	TRBJ1-1	.	CASSHPVGGADTEAFF	TGTGCCAGCAGTCACCCCGTGGGGGGGGCGGACACTGAAGCTTTCTTT
TRBV24-1	few	TRBJ2-5	TRBD2	CATSVNLAGEETQYF	TGTGCCACCAGTGTCAATCTAGCGGGGGAAGAGACCCAGTACTTC
TRBV7-2	once	TRBJ2-7	.	CASSLAGLGSDEQYF	TGTGCCAGCAGCTTAGCGGGTTTAGGGTCCGACGAGCAGTACTTC
TRBV5-1	many	TRBJ2-1	.	CASSRGRYNEQFF	TGCGCCAGCAGTCGAGGACGCTACAATGAGCAGTTCTTC
TRBV27	.	TRBJ1-6	.	CASSSPRRVRKNSPLHF	TGTGCCAGCAGTTCCCCCCGACGGGTCCGAAAAAATTCACCCCTCCACTTT
TRBV4-3	few	TRBJ2-2	TRBD1	CASSQGQGANTGELFF	TGCGCCAGCAGCCAAGGACAGGGGGCGAACACCGGGGAGCTGTTTTTT
TRBV28	.	TRBJ1-2	TRBD1	CASSRVAIPGQGPGYTF	TGTGCCAGCAGTCGCGTCGCTATCCCGGGACAGGGACCCGGCTACACCTTC
TRBV3-1	few	TRBJ2-7	TRBD2	CASSRLGTRSEQYF	TGTGCCAGCAGCCGACTAGGGACTAGATCCGAGCAGTACTTC
TRBV5-1	.	TRBJ1-1	.	CASSEASVQRTEAFF	TGCGCCAGCAGCGAGGCCTCCGTACAAAGGACTGAAGCTTTCTTT
TRBV27	.	TRBJ2-1	TRBD2	CASSRLATHNEQFF	TGTGCCAGCAGTCGACTAGCGACTCACAATGAGCAGTTCTTC
TRBV3-1	.	TRBJ2-4	.	CASSQFNLQGKNIQYF	TGTGCCAGCAGCCAATTTAACCTACAGGGAAAAAACATTCAGTACTTC
TRBV10-3	few	TRBJ2-7	TRBD1	CAVGGDRGLDEQYF	TGTGCCGTCGGGGGGGACAGGGGGCTGGACGAGCAGTACTTC
TRBV5-1	.	TRBJ2-3	TRBD1	CASSLRTGGNTDTQYF	TGCGCCAGCAGCCTACGAACAGGGGGAAACACAGATACGCAGTATTTT
TRBV24-1	few	TRBJ1-2	.	CATSDARVFYGYTF	TGTGCCACCAGTGACGCCAGGGTTTTCTATGGCTACACCTTC